These 31 T cell receptor beta chains were sequenced from one sample in a study of neoadjuvant anti-PD-1 for oral cavity cancer. Noted time point: after neoadjuvant nivolumab, at surgical resection. TCRdb's copy holds only in-frame clones and misses some; the assay was immunoSEQ multiplex PCR. This table holds over 20,000 clones, roughly 29% found once. The sequencing here drew on tumor tissue, taken after nivolumab (anti-PD-1) treatment. Receptors were obtained from a person between 40 and 85 years old with oral cavity squamous cell carcinoma.

The rearrangement joins TRBV2 to TRBJ1-6; D is perhaps TRBD1 (5 bases). V lost 5 bases, J lost 6 bases, and 14 bases lay in between. CDR1 SNHLY and CDR2 FYNNEI come from the germline V gene. The CDR3 extends over 15 amino acids. CDR3 sequence reads: CASSLDGGSNSPLHF. CDR3 nucleotide sequence: TGTGCCAGCAGTTTGGATGGGGGGTCTAATTCACCCCTCCACTTT.

A single count supports this clone. The V gene is TRBV9, the J gene TRBJ2-1; 10 bases agree with TRBD2. The CDR3 extends over 15 amino acids. CDR1 is SGDLS and CDR2 is YYNGEE in the germline V gene. The trim removed 2 bases at V and 4 bases at J, leaving 3 bases unmatched. The CDR3 nucleotides read TGTGCCAGCAGCGTTCGACTAGCGGGTTACAATGAGCAGTTCTTC. The encoded protein is CASSVRLAGYNEQFF.

This clone occurred a few times. The V gene is TRBV19, the J gene TRBJ1-1; TRBD1 might be the D (5 bases). Looked up from germline, CDR1 is LNHDA and CDR2 is SQIVND (reference sequence). The ends were cut back, 7 bases at V and 4 bases at J, with 19 bases in the middle. The CDR3 has 15 amino acids. CDR3 DNA sequence: TGTGCCAGTACCTCCCAGGGAGGGTCCGGCACTGAAGCTTTCTTT. Amino acids: CASTSQGGSGTEAFF.

This clone was found many times. This chain links TRBV5-1 with TRBJ1-3; tentatively, D is TRBD1 (5 bases). V dropped 6 bases and J dropped 0 bases, with 16 bases sitting between them. The CDR3 contains 16 residues. CDR1 SGHRS and CDR2 YFSETQ come from the germline V gene. The CDR3 nucleotides are TGCGCCAGCAAGGCAGAGGGGCTAAGCTCTGGAAACACCATATATTTT. This translates into CASKAEGLSSGNTIYF.

CDR3 sequence (DNA): TGCGCCAGCAGCTTTGCTCTCTCTGGGGCCAACGTCCTGACTTTC. It is translated as CASSFALSGANVLTF. The chain joins TRBV5-1 to TRBJ2-6; D not resolved. V lost 2 bases to trimming and J lost 0 bases, with 6 bases between them. Germline CDR1 and CDR2: SGHRS and YFSETQ. This CDR3 is 15 amino acids long.

This clone was observed at least ten times. DNA for the CDR3: TGTGCCAGCAGTCTCACGCGACAGAACGAGCAGTACTTC. Protein product: CASSLTRQNEQYF. This sequence joins TRBV28 and TRBJ2-7; TRBD1 might be the D (5 bases). CDR3 length: 13 residues. Germline V gene lookup returns CDR1 MDHEN and CDR2 SYDVKM. Trimming took off 5 bases at V and 5 bases at J, with 13 bases between the two ends.

In its sample, this clone was seen a few times. J is TRBJ2-1 and V is TRBV5-1; TRBD1 might be the D (6 bases). With 0 bases removed from V and 5 bases from J, the gap between germline ends came to 6 bases. The CDR3 has 13 residues. Germline values: CDR1 SGHRS, CDR2 YFSETQ. The chain's CDR3 is CASSLAGDNEQFF. The CDR3 bases are TGCGCCAGCAGCTTGGCAGGGGACAATGAGCAGTTCTTC.

In regard to this clone: One end of the junction varies from germline; a read error may be responsible. This chain uses TRBV9 with TRBJ2-5, with TRBD1 as a possible D gene (6 bases). The germline CDR1 and CDR2 sequences are SGDLS and YYNGEE. This CDR3 region has 15 residues. The CDR3 bases are TGCGCCAGCAGCCAGGGACATGGGATCCAGGAGACCCAGTACTTC. Translating it yields CASSQGHGIQETQYF.

In its sample, this clone was seen a few times. The CDR3 sequence is CASSLERTSGSGSYEQYF. CDR3 sequence (DNA): TGTGCCAGCAGCCTGGAAAGGACTAGCGGGAGTGGTTCCTACGAGCAGTACTTC. The chain employs TRBV7-8 and TRBJ2-7; 13 bases agree with TRBD2. The CDR3 contains 18 residues. CDR1 and CDR2 from the germline V gene are SGHVS and FQNEAQ. V gave up 5 bases and J gave up 1 base; unmatched junction bases: 11.

The table lists this clone with a few counts. The rearrangement joins TRBV28 to TRBJ1-2; 7 bases line up with TRBD1. V lost 2 bases to trimming and J lost 4 bases; unmatched junction nucleotides: 7. The CDR3 loop spans 15 amino acids. CDR1 and CDR2 from the germline V gene are MDHEN and SYDVKM. The CDR3 loop reads CASSLKFDRVYGYTF. As DNA, the CDR3 is TGTGCCAGCAGTTTAAAGTTCGACAGGGTCTATGGCTACACCTTC.

This clone was observed a handful of times. The gene calls are TRBV10-2 and TRBJ1-2; 7 positions match TRBD1. Germline lookup yields CDR1 WSHSY and CDR2 SAAADI. V lost 0 bases and J lost 4; bases outside the gene matches: 5. The CDR3 has 15 residues. The CDR3 protein is CASSESTGWSYGYTF. The CDR3 DNA reads as TGCGCCAGCAGTGAGTCGACAGGGTGGAGCTATGGCTACACCTTC.

The V and J genes are TRBV7-3 and TRBJ2-1; D ambiguous. The CDR3 is made up of 15 amino acids. Between the trimmed V and J ends, which lost 6 bases and 5 bases, there was a span of 17 bases. Germline V gene lookup returns CDR1 SGHTA and CDR2 FQGTGA. The CDR3 sequence: CASRPNPTQHNEQFF. The CDR3 DNA reads as TGTGCCAGCAGGCCCAACCCCACGCAGCACAATGAGCAGTTCTTC.

The sample holds a few counts of this clone. The V gene is TRBV29-1, the J gene TRBJ1-1; D gene ambiguous. V was trimmed by 3 bases and J by 11 bases, leaving 16 bases between them. The CDR3 has 12 amino acids. From germline, CDR1 is SQVTM and CDR2 ANQGSEA. The DNA for the CDR3 is TGCAGCGTTGATTCAGCAGGTCAAGGGGCTTTCTTT. Translated: CSVDSAGQGAFF.

This clone was found a few times. This chain joins TRBV5-5 and TRBJ2-7; 7 bases align to TRBD1. Trimming cost V 4 bases and J 2 bases; bases outside gene matches: 3. CDR3 length: 13 amino acids. Germline V gene lookup returns CDR1 SGHKS and CDR2 YYEKEE (reference sequence). In DNA, the CDR3 is TGTGCCAGCAGCCGACAGGGTACCTACGAGCAGTACTTC. This sequence encodes CASSRQGTYEQYF.

This clone was counted a few times. The chain links TRBV6-1 to TRBJ1-1; TRBD1 is a possible D gene (6 bases). The CDR3 loop spans 13 amino acids. Between the trimmed V and J ends, which lost 6 bases and 5 bases, there was a span of 13 bases. Germline lookup yields CDR1 MNHNS and CDR2 SASEGT. The CDR3: CASRLPGQTEAFF. DNA of the CDR3: TGTGCCAGCAGGTTGCCAGGACAGACTGAAGCTTTCTTT.

V gene TRBV2 combines with J gene TRBJ2-3, with D uncertain. The CDR3 consists of 13 residues. Trimming pared 4 bases from V and 2 bases from J, leaving 7 bases between. From germline, CDR1 is SNHLY and CDR2 FYNNEI. CDR3 bases: TGTGCCAGCAGTGGTGCCTACACAGATACGCAGTATTTT. Its protein product is CASSGAYTDTQYF.

In its sample, this clone is medium-sized (0.01 to 0.1%). The chain is built from TRBV27 and TRBJ1-1; D gene unclear. Germline CDR1 reads MNHEY; CDR2 reads SMNVEV (reference sequence). V was cut by 3 bases and J by 1 base, with 9 bases left in between. This CDR3 region has 14 residues. In DNA, the CDR3 is TGTGCCAGCAGTTTTCGGTCCCAGAACACTGAAGCTTTCTTT. It yields the protein CASSFRSQNTEAFF.

The gene calls are TRBV28 and TRBJ1-1; perhaps TRBD1 as D (5 bases). The V end was cut by 4 bases, the J end by 4 bases, with 7 bases between. Germline assignment: CDR1 MDHEN and CDR2 SYDVKM. The CDR3 is 12 residues long. CDR3 nucleotides: TGTGCCAGCAGTTACGGGGCCACTGAAGCTTTCTTT. This sequence encodes CASSYGATEAFF. Filled out from reference TRBV28 and TRBJ1-1, the complete variable domain reads DVKVTQSSRYLVKRTGEKVFLECVQDMDHENMFWYRQDPGLGLRLIYFSYDVKMKEKGDIPEGYSVSREKKERFSLILESASTNQTSMYLCASSYGATEAFFGQGTRLTVV.

This clone has more than one count but fewer than ten. The V and J genes are TRBV7-6 and TRBJ2-7; D ambiguous. The CDR3 loop spans 9 amino acids. CDR1 and CDR2 from the germline V gene are SGHVS and FNYEAQ. Deletions cut 4 bases from V and 5 bases from J, with 0 bases between. The CDR3 reads CASSYEQYF. Written as DNA, the CDR3 is TGTGCCAGCAGCTACGAGCAGTACTTC. The variable domain in full, with the rest retrieved from reference TRBV7-6 and TRBJ2-7, is GAGVSQSPRYKVTKRGQDVALRCDPISGHVSLYWYRQALGQGPEFLTYFNYEAQQDKSGLPNDRFSAERPEGSISTLTIQRTEQRDSAMYRCASSYEQYFGPGTRLTVT.

The chain recombines TRBV2 with TRBJ2-3; D possibly corresponds to TRBD2 (6 bases). The CDR3 totals 14 residues. From germline, CDR1 is SNHLY and CDR2 FYNNEI. V was trimmed by 8 bases and J by 6 bases, leaving 18 bases between them. As DNA, the CDR3 is TGTGCCAGCGCCGGGACTCGGCGGGGTGATACGCAGTATTTT. Translated, it gives CASAGTRRGDTQYF.

This clone came up a few times. J is TRBJ2-7 and V is TRBV11-2; 8 bases agree with TRBD1. The CDR3 extends over 15 amino acids. V lost 0 bases and J lost 2; bases outside the gene matches: 3. Germline values: CDR1 SGHAT, CDR2 FQNNGV. CDR3 amino acids: CASSLDRTGPYEQYF. The CDR3 nucleotides read TGTGCCAGCAGCTTAGACCGGACAGGGCCCTACGAGCAGTACTTC.

This clone was seen only a few times. The chain is built from TRBV10-3 and TRBJ2-1; 9 positions agree with TRBD1. This CDR3 has 15 residues. CDR1 and CDR2 from the germline V gene are ENHRY and SYGVKD. Trimming removed 7 bases from V and 8 bases from J; junction bases left unmatched: 12. For the CDR3, the DNA is TGTGCCATCAAGAAGGACAGGGGTGTTCGCGATGAGCAGTTCTTC. Its protein is CAIKKDRGVRDEQFF.

This clone showed up just a few times. The rearrangement uses TRBV6-5 and TRBJ1-1; 8 bases line up with TRBD1. The CDR3 has 12 amino acids. V was pared by 4 bases and J by 7 bases, with 2 bases of the junction left unmatched. Germline V lookup: CDR1 MNHEY, CDR2 SVGAGI. DNA for the CDR3: TGTGCCAGCAGTTCCAGGGGGCGTGAAGCTTTCTTT. It encodes CASSSRGREAFF.

This clone was recorded only once. This rearrangement joins TRBV9 to TRBJ2-3; D possibly matches TRBD1 or TRBD2 (6 bases each). V dropped 3 bases and J dropped 2 bases, with 10 bases sitting between them. The CDR3 has 14 amino acids. CDR1 is SGDLS and CDR2 is YYNGEE in the germline V gene. The CDR3 coding sequence is TGTGCCAGCAGCGCCCCGGGGGCCACAGATACGCAGTATTTT. Its protein product is CASSAPGATDTQYF.

This rearrangement joins TRBV27 to TRBJ2-7; 7 bases match TRBD2. Germline lookup yields CDR1 MNHEY and CDR2 SMNVEV (reference sequence). This CDR3 has 14 residues. J lost 1 base, V lost 3 bases, and 3 bases had no gene match. As DNA, the CDR3 is TGTGCCAGCAGTTTCGGCGGGAGTTCCTACGAGCAGTACTTC. Protein product: CASSFGGSSYEQYF.

The gene calls are TRBV7-9 and TRBJ1-1; D not resolved. The germline V gene has CDR1 SEHNR and CDR2 FQNEAQ (reference sequence). V was shortened by 5 bases and J by 0 bases, with 4 bases between the two germline ends. CDR3 length equals 12 residues. The CDR3 sequence: CASSPLNTEAFF. As DNA, the CDR3 is TGTGCCAGCAGCCCTTTGAACACTGAAGCTTTCTTT.

This clone came up many times. J is TRBJ2-2 and V is TRBV5-1, with TRBD2 matching over 7 bases. CDR3 length equals 14 residues. The trim removed 0 bases at V and 7 bases at J, leaving 3 bases unmatched. CDR1 is SGHRS, CDR2 YFSETQ, per germline. The CDR3 region has the DNA TGCGCCAGCAGCTTGGCTCTAGCGGACGGGGAGCTGTTTTTT. The encoded protein is CASSLALADGELFF. The full variable domain, its missing parts supplied by reference TRBV5-1 and TRBJ2-2, is KAGVTQTPRYLIKTRGQQVTLSCSPISGHRSVSWYQQTPGQGLQFLFEYFSETQRNKGNFPGRFSGRQFSNSRSEMNVSTLELGDSALYLCASSLALADGELFFGEGSRLTVL.

The chain links TRBV2 to TRBJ1-5; no firm D call. Between the trimmed V and J ends, which lost 3 bases and 4 bases, there was a span of 10 bases. This CDR3 has 14 residues. CDR1 is SNHLY, CDR2 FYNNEI, per germline. The chain's CDR3 is CASSDVFRNQPQHF. The CDR3 DNA follows: TGTGCCAGCAGTGATGTTTTCAGGAATCAGCCCCAGCATTTT.

The CDR3 region has the DNA TGTGCCAGCAGATTTGAGGCGGGCGCACCCTACAATGAGCAGTTCTTC. This codes for CASRFEAGAPYNEQFF. The chain uses TRBV5-4 and TRBJ2-1; possibly TRBD2 for D (5 bases). The CDR3 length is 16 residues. V lost 5 bases and J 2 bases, leaving 17 bases between the germline ends. Germline V gene lookup returns CDR1 SGHNT and CDR2 YYREEE (reference sequence). Supplemented by reference TRBV5-4 and TRBJ2-1, the full variable domain reads ETGVTQSPTHLIKTRGQQVTLRCSSQSGHNTVSWYQQALGQGPQFIFQYYREEENGRGNFPPRFSGLQFPNYSSELNVNALELDDSALYLCASRFEAGAPYNEQFFGPGTRLTVL.

The CDR3 region has the DNA TGTGCCAGTAGGCTCGACAGTACGAACACCGGGGAGCTGTTTTTT. Encoded protein: CASRLDSTNTGELFF. This chain links TRBV19 with TRBJ2-2; D might be TRBD1 (5 bases). The CDR3 consists of 15 residues. With 6 bases removed from V and 0 bases from J, the gap between germline ends came to 11 bases. Per the germline V gene, CDR1 is LNHDA and CDR2 is SQIVND (reference sequence).

The chain couples TRBV9 to TRBJ2-7; 9 bases map to TRBD2. The CDR3 consists of 14 residues. Germline V CDR1 and CDR2: SGDLS, YYNGEE. Trimming took 3 bases from V and 9 from J; bases not matched to a gene: 10. For the CDR3, the DNA is TGTGCCAGCAGCGGGGGGGAGCGGGAGGCGCCGCAGTACTTC. Its translation: CASSGGEREAPQYF.